These 18 T cell receptor beta chains originate from one sample sequenced in a study of identical twins. MiXCR, run by TCRdb on the 5' RACE reads, gives a single entry per CDR3 protein. In the table there are more than 1.5 million distinct CDR3 sequences, more than 30% of which are singletons. Sample: cord blood. These receptors all come from a newborn girl in good health.

V usage is TRBV6-5 and J usage is TRBJ1-2; no definite D call. Trimming cost V 3 bases and J 4 bases, with 15 bases left between them. Per germline, CDR1 MNHEY and CDR2 SVGAGI. The CDR3 runs 15 residues. The DNA of the CDR3 is TGTGCCAGCAGTTATGGGCCGGGGATCCCCTATGGCTACACCTTC. It translates to CASSYGPGIPYGYTF.

This clonotype has only a few counts. The V call is TRBV28, the J call TRBJ1-2, with D perhaps TRBD1 (6 bases). This CDR3 is 14 amino acids long. The germline gives CDR1 MDHEN, CDR2 SYDVKM. Trimming removed 7 bases at V and 2 bases at J, with 14 bases between. The CDR3 sequence: CASTRPGTNYGYTF. CDR3 bases: TGTGCCAGCACCCGCCCCGGGACAAACTATGGCTACACCTTC.

In regard to this clonotype: This may be a read error, as it is one base from a much larger clone. The V call is TRBV12-3 or TRBV12-4, the J call TRBJ2-5, with D unclear. Trimming pared 0 bases from V and 11 bases from J, leaving 16 bases between. The CDR3 covers 14 residues. The DNA of the CDR3 is TGTGCCAGCAGTTTAGCCCCCAGGTACAATGAGCAGTACTTC. This sequence encodes CASSLAPRYNEQYF.

In this sample, this clonotype turned up many times. The chain combines TRBV6-5 with TRBJ1-6, with 7 bases aligning to TRBD1. Per germline, CDR1 MNHEY and CDR2 SVGAGI. J lost 4 bases, V lost 5 bases, and 8 bases had no gene match. This CDR3 comprises 16 residues. The CDR3, as DNA: TGTGCCAGCAGTCAACAGGGGAACCTATATAATTCACCCCTCCACTTT. This codes for CASSQQGNLYNSPLHF.

The J gene is TRBJ2-3, the V gene TRBV10-3, with a tentative D call TRBD2 (7 bases). There are 16 residues in the CDR3. Germline assignment: CDR1 ENHRY and CDR2 SYGVKD. V shed 2 bases and J shed 4 bases, with 16 bases lying between them. The CDR3 DNA is TGTGCCATCAGTGAGCGGGCGGGGGCGCCAGCAGATACGCAGTATTTT. Its protein is CAISERAGAPADTQYF.

The chain joins TRBV12-3 or TRBV12-4 to TRBJ1-2, with unresolved D. The CDR3 runs to 15 residues. The germline V and J ends were trimmed by 0 bases and 1 base, with 9 bases remaining between them. DNA of the CDR3: TGTGCCAGCAGTTTAGCCACAGAGTTTAACTATGGCTACACCTTC. Translated: CASSLATEFNYGYTF.

This clonotype turned up a few times. V and J are TRBV7-6 and TRBJ2-1; no clear D gene. Per the germline V gene, CDR1 is SGHVS and CDR2 is FNYEAQ. The CDR3 runs to 16 residues. Trimming pared 0 bases from V and 8 bases from J, leaving 17 bases between. CDR3 in amino acids: CASSLAPLERNYEQFF. The CDR3 coding sequence is TGTGCCAGCAGCTTAGCGCCCCTTGAAAGGAACTATGAGCAGTTCTTC.

This clonotype occurred a few times. The rearrangement uses TRBV20-1 and TRBJ1-1; 7 bases map to TRBD1. CDR3 length: 13 amino acids. CDR1 DFQATT and CDR2 SNEGSKA come from the germline V gene (reference sequence). Losses at the gene ends were 6 bases for V and 4 bases for J; bases not matched to a gene: 8. The CDR3 region has the DNA TGCAGTGCCTCCGTCAGGGGGGCCACTGAAGCTTTCTTT. Its protein is CSASVRGATEAFF.

The chain links TRBV7-9 to TRBJ1-2; unclear D gene. Trimming cost V 2 bases and J 4 bases, with 14 bases left between them. From germline, CDR1 is SEHNR and CDR2 FQNEAQ (reference sequence). This CDR3 contains 15 residues. The CDR3 is CASSLSGPKGYGYTF. Written as DNA, the CDR3 is TGTGCCAGCAGCTTATCTGGGCCAAAAGGCTATGGCTACACCTTC.

This sequence joins TRBV29-1 and TRBJ2-3; 9 bases map to TRBD2. Germline CDR1 is SQVTM and CDR2 is ANQGSEA. With 3 bases clipped from V and 3 bases from J, the junction kept 7 bases outside the gene matches. This CDR3 is built from 15 residues. The DNA for the CDR3 is TGCAGCGTTGACAGGCTAGCGGGACGGACAGATACGCAGTATTTT. This encodes CSVDRLAGRTDTQYF.

The V call is TRBV10-3, the J call TRBJ2-7; no firm D call. The CDR3 is 14 residues long. Looked up from germline, CDR1 is ENHRY and CDR2 is SYGVKD. V lost 0 bases and J 4 bases, leaving 10 bases between the germline ends. CDR3 in amino acids: CAISESWAAYEQYF. CDR3 in DNA: TGTGCCATCAGTGAGTCGTGGGCGGCGTACGAGCAGTACTTC.

This clonotype was detected only a few times. V is TRBV7-2 and J is TRBJ2-1; D unresolved. Germline-derived CDR1 and CDR2 are SGHTA and FQGNSA. This CDR3 has 15 amino acids. Trimming cost V 0 bases and J 4 bases, with 10 bases left between them. The CDR3 DNA reads as TGTGCCAGCAGCTTAGCTAGCTTCGGATACAATGAGCAGTTCTTC. Translation gives CASSLASFGYNEQFF.

This clonotype occurred many times. The chain has TRBV27 and TRBJ2-1, with D hard to call. This CDR3 is 10 amino acids long. V was clipped by 8 bases and J by 10 bases, with 9 bases between them. Germline V gene lookup returns CDR1 MNHEY and CDR2 SMNVEV (reference sequence). CDR3 bases: TGTGCCAGCGGGCTTTGGGAGCAGTTCTTC. It is translated as CASGLWEQFF.

Ten or more counts support this clonotype. V and J are TRBV27 and TRBJ2-4; D remains unclear. Germline CDR1 MNHEY, CDR2 SMNVEV (reference sequence). The V end lost 6 bases, the J end lost 4 bases, and 10 bases lay between the germline ends. The CDR3 runs 13 residues. The CDR3 reads CASSPDRKNIQYF. The CDR3 DNA follows: TGTGCCAGCAGCCCCGACCGGAAAAACATTCAGTACTTC.

The chain has TRBV10-3 and TRBJ1-2; D perhaps matches TRBD1 (6 bases). Deletions cut 6 bases from V and 4 bases from J, with 18 bases between. Germline values: CDR1 ENHRY, CDR2 SYGVKD. This CDR3 region has 15 residues. In nucleotides, the CDR3 is TGTGCCATCAGCAAAACCTTGACAGGTTGCTATGGCTACACCTTC. Encoded protein: CAISKTLTGCYGYTF.

The V and J genes are TRBV4-2 and TRBJ2-1; tentatively, D is TRBD1 (5 bases). Germline CDR1 reads LGHNA; CDR2 reads YNFKEQ. V lost 0 bases and J 6 bases, leaving 12 bases between the germline ends. This CDR3 comprises 15 residues. The CDR3 nucleotides are TGTGCCAGCAGCCAAGACAGGGAACCAGTCAATGAGCAGTTCTTC. This sequence encodes CASSQDREPVNEQFF.

This clonotype was observed a handful of times. The chain employs TRBV18 and TRBJ1-6, with no clear D. The CDR3 runs to 16 residues. In germline, CDR1 is KGHSH, CDR2 LQKENI. The V end was cut by 4 bases, the J end by 0 bases, with 10 bases between. The CDR3: CASSLDGRSYNSPLHF. In DNA, the CDR3 is TGTGCCAGCTCACTCGACGGACGCTCCTATAATTCACCCCTCCACTTT.

The CDR3: CASSHTGAEDEKLFF. The CDR3 DNA follows: TGTGCCAGCAGCCACACAGGGGCGGAGGATGAAAAACTGTTTTTT. V usage is TRBV4-2 and J usage is TRBJ1-4; 7 bases are shared with TRBD1. Germline values: CDR1 LGHNA, CDR2 YNFKEQ. V shed 3 bases and J 6 bases; nucleotides not matched to a gene: 7. The CDR3 is 15 amino acids.